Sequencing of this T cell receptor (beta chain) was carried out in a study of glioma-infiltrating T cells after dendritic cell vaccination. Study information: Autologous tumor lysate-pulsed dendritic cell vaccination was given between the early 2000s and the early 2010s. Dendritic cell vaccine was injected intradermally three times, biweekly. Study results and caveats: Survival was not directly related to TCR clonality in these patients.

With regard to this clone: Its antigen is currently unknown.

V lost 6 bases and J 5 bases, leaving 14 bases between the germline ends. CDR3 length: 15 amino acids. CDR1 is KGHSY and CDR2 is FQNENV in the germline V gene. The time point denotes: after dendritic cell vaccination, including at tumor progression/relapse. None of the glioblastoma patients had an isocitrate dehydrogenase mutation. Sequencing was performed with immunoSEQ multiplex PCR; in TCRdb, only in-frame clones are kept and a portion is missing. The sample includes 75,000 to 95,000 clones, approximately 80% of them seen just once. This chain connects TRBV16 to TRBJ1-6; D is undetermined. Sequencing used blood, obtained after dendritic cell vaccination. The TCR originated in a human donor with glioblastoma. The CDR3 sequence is CASSFPTSNNSPLHF. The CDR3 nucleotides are TGTGCCAGCAGTTTTCCCACGTCTAATAATTCACCCCTCCACTTT.